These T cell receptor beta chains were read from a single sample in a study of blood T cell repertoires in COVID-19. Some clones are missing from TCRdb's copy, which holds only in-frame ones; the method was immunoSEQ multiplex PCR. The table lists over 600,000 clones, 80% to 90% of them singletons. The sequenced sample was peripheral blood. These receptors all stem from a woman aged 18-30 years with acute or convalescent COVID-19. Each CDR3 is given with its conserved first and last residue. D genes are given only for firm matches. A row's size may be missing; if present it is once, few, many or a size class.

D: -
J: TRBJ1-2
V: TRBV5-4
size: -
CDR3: CASSLRANYGYTF
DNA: TGTGCCAGCAGCTTGAGAGCTAACTATGGCTACACCTTC

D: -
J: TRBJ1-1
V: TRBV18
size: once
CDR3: CASSSQRDTEAFF
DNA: TGTGCCAGCTCATCGCAGAGGGACACTGAAGCTTTCTTT

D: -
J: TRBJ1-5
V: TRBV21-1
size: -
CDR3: CASSKREVYSQHF
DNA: TGTGCCAGCAGCAAAAGGGAGGTGTATTCCCAGCATTTT

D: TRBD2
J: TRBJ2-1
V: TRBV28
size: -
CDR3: CASSYAGGTSLAPYNEQFF
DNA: TGTGCCAGCAGTTATGCAGGGGGGACTAGCCTTGCCCCCTACAATGAGCAGTTCTTC

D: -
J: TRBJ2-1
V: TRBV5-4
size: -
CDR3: CASSSGNEQFF
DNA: TGTGCCAGCAGCTCCGGTAATGAGCAGTTCTTC

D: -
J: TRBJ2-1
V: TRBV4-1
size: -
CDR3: CASSHDSVHEQFF
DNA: TGCGCCAGCAGCCACGATAGCGTACATGAGCAGTTCTTC

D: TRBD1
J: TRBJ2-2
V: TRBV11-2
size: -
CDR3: CASGTVNTGELFF
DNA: TGTGCCAGCGGGACAGTGAACACCGGGGAGCTGTTTTTT

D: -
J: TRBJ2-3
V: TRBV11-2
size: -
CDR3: CASSLDVDTQYF
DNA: TGTGCCAGCAGCTTAGACGTTGATACGCAGTATTTT

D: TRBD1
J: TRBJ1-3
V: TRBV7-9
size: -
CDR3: CASSQPGQGSGNTIYF
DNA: TGTGCCAGCAGCCAACCTGGACAGGGCTCTGGAAACACCATATATTTT

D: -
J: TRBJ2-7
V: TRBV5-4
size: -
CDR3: CASSLGGQPYEQYF
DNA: TGTGCCAGCAGCCTTGGCGGACAGCCCTACGAGCAGTACTTC

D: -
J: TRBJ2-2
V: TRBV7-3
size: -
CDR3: CASSLSNTGELFF
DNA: TGTGCCAGCAGCTTATCTAACACCGGGGAGCTGTTTTTT

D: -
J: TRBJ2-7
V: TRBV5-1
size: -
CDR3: CASSLAPEGGYEQYF
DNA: TGCGCCAGCAGCTTGGCCCCAGAAGGGGGTTACGAGCAGTACTTC

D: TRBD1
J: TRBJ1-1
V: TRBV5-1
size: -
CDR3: CASRTGVITEAFF
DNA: TGCGCCAGCCGGACAGGGGTGATCACTGAAGCTTTCTTT

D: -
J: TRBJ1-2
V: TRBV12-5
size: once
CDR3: CASGLVNRDYGYTF
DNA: TGTGCTAGTGGTTTGGTAAACAGGGACTATGGCTACACCTTC

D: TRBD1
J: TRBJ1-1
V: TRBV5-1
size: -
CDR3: CASSPRTRDRGRDRSEAFF
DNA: TGCGCCAGCAGCCCACGAACCCGGGACAGGGGGCGCGATCGCTCTGAAGCTTTCTTT

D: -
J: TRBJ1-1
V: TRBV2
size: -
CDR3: CARLAGSRTEAFF
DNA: TGTGCCAGGCTTGCGGGGAGTCGGACTGAAGCTTTCTTT

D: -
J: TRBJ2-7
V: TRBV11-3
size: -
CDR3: CASSLAQGSGEQYF
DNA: TGTGCCAGCAGCTTAGCGCAGGGGTCGGGCGAGCAGTACTTC

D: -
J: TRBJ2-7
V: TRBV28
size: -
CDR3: CASSPAGRMSYEQYF
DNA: TGTGCCAGCAGCCCTGCGGGACGGATGTCCTACGAGCAGTACTTC

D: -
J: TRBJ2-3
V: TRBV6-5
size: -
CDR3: CASNREGGADTQYF
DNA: TGTGCCAGCAATCGAGAGGGCGGGGCCGATACGCAGTATTTT

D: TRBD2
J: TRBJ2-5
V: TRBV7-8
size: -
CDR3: CASSLGTSGGQAQYF
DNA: TGTGCCAGCAGCTTAGGCACTAGCGGGGGTCAGGCCCAGTACTTC

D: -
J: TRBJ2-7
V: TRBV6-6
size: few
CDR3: CASTLVGSIYEQYF
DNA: TGTGCCAGCACCCTTGTGGGGAGTATTTACGAGCAGTACTTC

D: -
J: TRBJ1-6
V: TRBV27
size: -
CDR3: CASSVKTGSYNSPLHF
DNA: TGTGCCAGCAGTGTCAAGACAGGCTCCTATAATTCACCCCTCCACTTT

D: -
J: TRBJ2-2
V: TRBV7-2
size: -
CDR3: CASIRGAGELFF
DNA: TGTGCCAGCATAAGGGGCGCCGGGGAGCTGTTTTTT

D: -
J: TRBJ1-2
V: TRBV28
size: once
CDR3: CASRPGGVYGYTF
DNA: TGTGCCAGCAGACCCGGCGGGGTCTATGGCTACACCTTC

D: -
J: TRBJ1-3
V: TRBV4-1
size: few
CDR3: CASSQVGGERGNTIYF
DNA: TGCGCCAGCAGCCAAGTAGGCGGCGAGAGGGGAAACACCATATATTTT

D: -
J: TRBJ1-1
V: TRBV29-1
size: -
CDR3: CSVEAGVTEAFF
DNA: TGCAGCGTAGAGGCAGGGGTCACTGAAGCTTTCTTT

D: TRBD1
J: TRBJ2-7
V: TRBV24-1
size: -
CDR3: CATSDNDRVSEQYF
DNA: TGTGCCACCAGTGATAACGACAGGGTCAGCGAGCAGTACTTC

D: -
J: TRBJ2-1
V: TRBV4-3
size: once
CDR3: CASSYSPSYNEQFF
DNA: TGCGCCAGCAGCTACAGTCCCTCCTACAATGAGCAGTTCTTC

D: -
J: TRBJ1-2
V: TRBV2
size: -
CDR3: CATPDRGAKSYGYTF
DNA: TGTGCCACTCCTGATCGGGGGGCGAAAAGCTATGGCTACACCTTC

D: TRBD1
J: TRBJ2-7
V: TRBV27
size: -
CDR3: CASRHKPGQGNSYEQYF
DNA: TGTGCCAGCAGACATAAACCGGGACAGGGGAACTCCTACGAGCAGTACTTC

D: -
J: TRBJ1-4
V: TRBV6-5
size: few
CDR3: CASSPGEKLFF
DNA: TGTGCCAGCAGTCCAGGGGAAAAACTGTTTTTT

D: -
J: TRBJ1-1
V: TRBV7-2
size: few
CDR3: CASSSQMNTEAFF
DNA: TGTGCCAGCAGCTCACAAATGAACACTGAAGCTTTCTTT

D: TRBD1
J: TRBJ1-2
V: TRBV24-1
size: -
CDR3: CATSDSTGVGDYGYTF
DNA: TGTGCCACCAGTGATTCTACAGGGGTTGGCGACTATGGCTACACCTTC

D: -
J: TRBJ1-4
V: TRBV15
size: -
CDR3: CATSERWRNNEKLFF
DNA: TGTGCCACCAGCGAGAGATGGCGGAATAATGAAAAACTGTTTTTT

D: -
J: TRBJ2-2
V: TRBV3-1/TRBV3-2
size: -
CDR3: CASSQVMTPSTGELFF
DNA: TGTGCCAGCAGCCAAGTAATGACTCCCAGCACCGGGGAGCTGTTTTTT

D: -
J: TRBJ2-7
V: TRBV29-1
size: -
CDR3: CSVEDPAGSSYEQYF
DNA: TGCAGCGTTGAAGATCCGGCGGGAAGCTCCTACGAGCAGTACTTC

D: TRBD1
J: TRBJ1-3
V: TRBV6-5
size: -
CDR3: CASSRPGTGTIYF
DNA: TGTGCCAGCAGTCGTCCCGGGACAGGCACCATATATTTT